The T cell receptor beta chain under discussion was sequenced for a study of response to subunit inactivated influenza vaccine. This clonotype has more than one count but fewer than ten. The CDR3 is 14 amino acids. Between the trimmed V and J ends, which lost 5 bases and 3 bases, there was a span of 13 bases. Per germline, CDR1 SGHRS and CDR2 YFSETQ. TCRdb re-called the RT-PCR reads with MiXCR, one entry per CDR3 protein. Here the sample spans about 570,000 distinct CDR3 sequences, around 11% being singletons. This same sample was also taken into another study, of T cells expressing NK-cell markers. This second report adds: TCR beta cDNA was generated via 5'RACE template switching incorporating UMIs.

The sequenced sample was PBMCs from blood, obtained on the day of vaccination. The chain uses TRBV5-1 and TRBJ2-3; a weak D match, TRBD1 (5 bases). The clonotype originates from a middle-aged man who received an inactivated influenza vaccine. In DNA, the CDR3 is TGCGCCAGCAGACTGGGGCAAAATACAGATACGCAGTATTTT. Translating gives CASRLGQNTDTQYF.